Following are 11 T cell receptor beta chains from one sample sequenced in a study of T cell repertoires in ileal Crohn's disease. The method was immunoSEQ multiplex PCR; TCRdb's version includes in-frame clones alone and lacks a portion of them. The sample holds approximately 14,000 clones, 70% to 85% seen once. Noted time point: inflamed ileum from the surgical specimen. The sequenced sample consisted of ileal tissue. The receptors derive from an adult with Crohn's disease.

V gene TRBV19 combines with J gene TRBJ2-7; a weak D match, TRBD1 (6 bases). V lost 5 bases and J 0 bases, leaving 11 bases between the germline ends. This CDR3 is built from 14 residues. Per germline, CDR1 LNHDA and CDR2 SQIVND (reference sequence). In nucleotides, the CDR3 is TGTGCCAGTAGTCAGGGGCTTAACTCCTACGAGCAGTACTTC. It is translated as CASSQGLNSYEQYF.

The CDR3 sequence is CSVRGLGGNTIYF. In nucleotides, the CDR3 is TGCAGCGTCAGGGGGCTTGGTGGAAACACCATATATTTT. J is TRBJ1-3 and V is TRBV29-1, with 8 bases identical to TRBD1. CDR3 length: 13 amino acids. CDR1 and CDR2 from the germline V gene are SQVTM and ANQGSEA. The ends lost 6 bases at V and 3 bases at J; junction bases unmatched: 4.

V is TRBV19 and J is TRBJ2-6; D unresolved. The CDR3 spans 13 residues. V was cut by 9 bases and J by 0 bases, with 6 bases left in between. Germline CDR1 LNHDA, CDR2 SQIVND (reference sequence). The CDR3 here is CASTISGANVLTF. CDR3 bases: TGTGCCAGCACTATCTCTGGGGCCAACGTCCTGACTTTC.

V usage is TRBV9 and J usage is TRBJ1-6; D is ambiguous. Trimming left V 0 bases short and J 10 bases short, with 5 bases between. The CDR3 has 12 residues. Per the germline V gene, CDR1 is SGDLS and CDR2 is YYNGEE. The DNA of the CDR3 is TGTGCCAGCAGCGTAGAGGCCTCACCCCTCCACTTT. Its translation is CASSVEASPLHF.

The chain uses TRBV9 and TRBJ2-2; 7 bases fit TRBD2. Looked up from germline, CDR1 is SGDLS and CDR2 is YYNGEE. The CDR3 spans 16 residues. The trim removed 4 bases at V and 2 bases at J, leaving 8 bases unmatched. The CDR3 reads CASSFSRGFNTGELFF. DNA for the CDR3: TGTGCCAGCAGCTTCTCGCGGGGGTTCAACACCGGGGAGCTGTTTTTT.

Concerning this clone itself: Other DNA sequences in this specimen translate into the identical CDR3. CDR3 bases: TGTGCCTGGAGTGTCGACTCCTTCTCTGGAAACACCATATATTTT. Its translation: CAWSVDSFSGNTIYF. The chain links TRBV30 to TRBJ1-3; no definite D call. V was cut by 0 bases and J by 0 bases, with 9 bases left in between. This CDR3 comprises 15 residues. Germline V gives CDR1 GTSNPN, CDR2 SVGIG (reference sequence).

The V gene is TRBV5-1, the J gene TRBJ2-3; D might be TRBD2 (5 bases). Germline values: CDR1 SGHRS, CDR2 YFSETQ. The CDR3 contains 12 residues. V was clipped by 3 bases and J by 3 bases, with 5 bases between them. CDR3 region: CASSSGTDTQYF. In DNA form, the CDR3 reads TGCGCCAGCAGCTCGGGAACAGATACGCAGTATTTT.

J is TRBJ1-5 and V is TRBV10-2, with D perhaps matching TRBD1 (5 bases). The length of the CDR3 is 15 residues. Trimming shortened V by 6 bases and J by 0 bases, and 12 bases separated the two germline ends. Germline V gene sequence: CDR1 WSHSY, CDR2 SAAADI. CDR3 sequence reads: CASSRGANSNQPQHF. DNA for the CDR3: TGCGCCAGCAGCCGCGGGGCAAATAGCAATCAGCCCCAGCATTTT.

Concerning this clone itself: This same CDR3 is encoded by further DNA sequences in the sample. This chain connects TRBV30 to TRBJ1-1; D remains ambiguous. Trimming removed 3 bases at V and 0 bases at J, with 8 bases between. In germline, CDR1 is GTSNPN, CDR2 SVGIG (reference sequence). This CDR3 contains 13 residues. The CDR3 region is CAWRAGMNTEAFF. CDR3 DNA: TGTGCCTGGAGGGCAGGCATGAACACTGAAGCTTTCTTT.

In DNA form, the CDR3 reads TGTGCCAGCAGCTTGAAAGTTAGCGGAAACACAGATACGCAGTATTTT. It encodes CASSLKVSGNTDTQYF. The rearrangement uses TRBV5-4 and TRBJ2-3, with a weak D call TRBD2 (6 bases). The CDR3 loop spans 16 amino acids. Germline-derived CDR1 and CDR2 are SGHNT and YYREEE (reference sequence). V lost 1 base and J lost 2, with 14 bases in between.

This clone has only one observation. The V and J genes are TRBV6-1 and TRBJ1-5; TRBD1 is a possible D gene (5 bases). Trimming shortened V by 7 bases and J by 9 bases, and 19 bases separated the two germline ends. The CDR3 extends over 14 amino acids. Germline loops: CDR1 MNHNS, CDR2 SASEGT. CDR3 loop: CASIPREDIGPQHF. The CDR3 nucleotides read TGTGCCAGCATCCCGCGGGAGGACATCGGGCCCCAGCATTTT.